This passage covers 16 T cell receptor beta chains from one sample sequenced in a study of PD-1 blockade in mismatch repair-deficient tumors. TCRdb's table, derived via immunoSEQ multiplex PCR, lists solely in-frame clones and lacks some. The profile shows 120,000 or so clones, 86% of them singletons. The specimen comprised peripheral blood, sampled 44 weeks after starting pembrolizumab. These receptors were obtained from an adult with mismatch repair-deficient cancer.

V usage is TRBV7-8 and J usage is TRBJ2-5; 13 bases fit TRBD2. Losses at the gene ends were 5 bases for V and 0 bases for J; bases not matched to a gene: 12. This CDR3 has 19 residues. The V gene's germline CDR1 is SGHVS and CDR2 FQNEAQ. The chain's CDR3 is CASSKPTSGTSGDQETQYF. The DNA for the CDR3 is TGTGCCAGCAGCAAACCAACTAGCGGGACTAGCGGGGACCAAGAGACCCAGTACTTC.

The chain carries TRBV5-4 and TRBJ2-1; D may be TRBD1 or TRBD2 (5 bases each). The germline CDR1 and CDR2 sequences are SGHNT and YYREEE (reference sequence). The length of the CDR3 is 13 residues. Trimming removed 3 bases from V and 4 bases from J, with 8 bases in between. CDR3 nucleotide sequence: TGTGCCAGCAGCTACGGGACGTACAATGAGCAGTTCTTC. Its translation is CASSYGTYNEQFF. Drawing the rest from reference TRBV5-4 and TRBJ2-1, the complete variable domain is ETGVTQSPTHLIKTRGQQVTLRCSSQSGHNTVSWYQQALGQGPQFIFQYYREEENGRGNFPPRFSGLQFPNYSSELNVNALELDDSALYLCASSYGTYNEQFFGPGTRLTVL.

This chain links TRBV7-9 with TRBJ2-2; TRBD1 matches 7 bases. CDR1 is SEHNR, CDR2 FQNEAQ, per germline (reference sequence). Germline trimming cut 2 bases from V and 3 bases from J; bases unmatched to any gene: 12. The CDR3 is 18 residues long. CDR3 loop: CASSLSYIMGQHTGELFF. CDR3 DNA: TGTGCCAGCAGCTTATCTTATATCATGGGACAGCACACCGGGGAGCTGTTTTTT.

This sequence joins TRBV10-1 and TRBJ2-1; 14 positions match TRBD2. CDR3 size: 16 residues. V was pared by 5 bases and J by 5 bases, with 5 bases of the junction left unmatched. Germline CDR1 reads WNHNN; CDR2 reads SYGVQD (reference sequence). CDR3 protein: CASSSGLAGDHNEQFF. CDR3 sequence (DNA): TGCGCCAGCAGTTCGGGACTAGCGGGAGACCACAATGAGCAGTTCTTC.

J is TRBJ2-1 and V is TRBV5-1; possible D gene TRBD2, 6 bases. This CDR3 spans 17 amino acids. Between the trimmed V and J ends, which lost 0 bases and 6 bases, there was a span of 19 bases. Germline V gives CDR1 SGHRS, CDR2 YFSETQ. CDR3 DNA sequence: TGCGCCAGCAGCTTGGAACCCGGGAGTCTGGCATTCAATGAGCAGTTCTTC. Amino acid sequence: CASSLEPGSLAFNEQFF.

This clone was seen ten or more times. This sequence joins TRBV5-1 and TRBJ1-4; TRBD1 aligns across 8 bases. The CDR3 length is 14 residues. J lost 7 bases, V lost 1 base, and 3 bases had no gene match. CDR1 is SGHRS and CDR2 is YFSETQ in the germline V gene. The CDR3: CASSLQGAGEKLFF. The CDR3 DNA reads TGCGCCAGCAGCTTGCAGGGGGCAGGTGAAAAACTGTTTTTT. Variable domain in full (rest from reference TRBV5-1 and TRBJ1-4): KAGVTQTPRYLIKTRGQQVTLSCSPISGHRSVSWYQQTPGQGLQFLFEYFSETQRNKGNFPGRFSGRQFSNSRSEMNVSTLELGDSALYLCASSLQGAGEKLFFGSGTQLSVL.

The chain combines TRBV11-2 with TRBJ2-1; TRBD2 matches at 8 bases. J lost 14 bases, V lost 1 base, and 7 bases had no gene match. This CDR3 comprises 13 residues. From germline, CDR1 is SGHAT and CDR2 FQNNGV. Written as DNA, the CDR3 is TGTGCCAGCAGCTTAGCACTAGCGGACGAAGAGTTCTTC. Its protein is CASSLALADEEFF. The full variable domain, its missing parts supplied by reference TRBV11-2 and TRBJ2-1, is EAGVAQSPRYKIIEKRQSVAFWCNPISGHATLYWYQQILGQGPKLLIQFQNNGVVDDSQLPKDRFSAERLKGVDSTLKIQPAKLEDSAVYLCASSLALADEEFFGPGTRLTVL.

This chain connects TRBV2 to TRBJ2-1; TRBD2 matches at 11 bases. J gave up 8 bases and V 4 bases, and 7 bases lay outside the gene matches. The germline CDR1 and CDR2 sequences are SNHLY and FYNNEI. CDR3 length: 15 amino acids. The CDR3 reads CASSVGTSGGDEQFF. CDR3 DNA: TGTGCCAGCAGTGTAGGGACTAGCGGAGGGGATGAGCAGTTCTTC.

V usage is TRBV5-1 and J usage is TRBJ2-1; perhaps D is TRBD1 or TRBD2 (6 bases each). Germline lookup yields CDR1 SGHRS and CDR2 YFSETQ. This CDR3 is 11 amino acids long. Trimming left V 4 bases short and J 9 bases short, with 8 bases between. CDR3 nucleotides: TGCGCCAGCAGCACGGGGGCTGAGCAGTTCTTC. This codes for CASSTGAEQFF.

A few counts support this clone. V usage is TRBV15 and J usage is TRBJ1-2; D unclear. The germline V gene encodes CDR1 LNHNV and CDR2 YYDKDF (reference sequence). The V end lost 3 bases, the J end lost 8 bases, and 13 bases lay between the germline ends. This CDR3 is built from 13 residues. The CDR3 sequence is CATSRSAGEGYTF. DNA for the CDR3: TGTGCCACCAGCAGGAGTGCCGGGGAGGGCTACACCTTC. The full variable domain, in which reference TRBV15 and TRBJ1-2 provide the parts outside the CDR3, is DAMVIQNPRYQVTQFGKPVTLSCSQTLNHNVMYWYQQKSSQAPKLLFHYYDKDFNNEADTPDNFQSRRPNTSFCFLDIRSPGLGDTAMYLCATSRSAGEGYTFGSGTRLTVV.

The V call is TRBV13, the J call TRBJ2-2, with 9 bases fitting TRBD2. The V and J ends lost 5 bases and 5 bases, in that order; junction bases with no gene match: 15. The CDR3 sequence is 18 residues long. Germline V lookup: CDR1 PRHDT, CDR2 FYEKMQ (reference sequence). CDR3 residues: CASSPQYPRLAVTGELFF. For the CDR3, the DNA is TGTGCCAGCAGCCCACAGTACCCTAGACTAGCGGTTACCGGGGAGCTGTTTTTT.

The rearrangement uses TRBV28 and TRBJ2-1; D is undetermined. The germline V gene has CDR1 MDHEN and CDR2 SYDVKM. The V and J ends lost 3 bases and 4 bases respectively, with 13 bases between them. The length of the CDR3 is 15 residues. The CDR3 sequence is CASSFPPTVYNEQFF. The CDR3, as DNA: TGTGCCAGCAGTTTTCCTCCGACCGTATACAATGAGCAGTTCTTC.

The chain uses TRBV7-9 and TRBJ1-5; D gene unclear. Germline CDR1 and CDR2: SEHNR and FQNEAQ (reference sequence). The V end lost 6 bases, the J end lost 5 bases, and 20 bases lay between the germline ends. The CDR3 sequence is 16 residues long. The CDR3 nucleotides are TGTGCCAGCAGTTTGACGACGACGAGGAGGCATCAGCCCCAGCATTTT. Translating gives CASSLTTTRRHQPQHF.

The DNA for the CDR3 is TGTGCCAGCAGTGAAGATTTAAGGGCTTTGAACACTGAAGCTTTCTTT. This codes for CASSEDLRALNTEAFF. The V call is TRBV6-1, the J call TRBJ1-1; D gene uncertain. The germline V gene has CDR1 MNHNS and CDR2 SASEGT. V was clipped by 1 base and J by 0 bases, with 12 bases between them. The CDR3 has 16 amino acids.

The table lists this clone with a count of one. Germline and junction disagree at one end, which may indicate a read error. CDR3 protein: CASSAGTSGVDSEQFF. CDR3 in DNA: TGTGCTAGCAGCGCCGGGACTAGCGGAGTGGATAGTGAGCAGTTCTTC. J is TRBJ2-1 and V is TRBV7-7, with 11 nucleotides matching TRBD2. Germline CDR1 is SSHAT and CDR2 is FNYEAQ (reference sequence). The CDR3 has 16 residues.

The chain couples TRBV5-1 to TRBJ2-7; 11 bases are a match to TRBD2. Germline CDR1 and CDR2: SGHRS and YFSETQ. The CDR3 length is 17 residues. Trimming at V came to 0 bases and at J to 0 bases, leaving 5 bases not matched to a gene. Written as DNA, the CDR3 is TGCGCCAGCAGCTTGGCGACGGGACTAGCGGACTCCTACGAGCAGTACTTC. Its translation is CASSLATGLADSYEQYF. The variable domain in full, with the rest retrieved from reference TRBV5-1 and TRBJ2-7, is KAGVTQTPRYLIKTRGQQVTLSCSPISGHRSVSWYQQTPGQGLQFLFEYFSETQRNKGNFPGRFSGRQFSNSRSEMNVSTLELGDSALYLCASSLATGLADSYEQYFGPGTRLTVT.